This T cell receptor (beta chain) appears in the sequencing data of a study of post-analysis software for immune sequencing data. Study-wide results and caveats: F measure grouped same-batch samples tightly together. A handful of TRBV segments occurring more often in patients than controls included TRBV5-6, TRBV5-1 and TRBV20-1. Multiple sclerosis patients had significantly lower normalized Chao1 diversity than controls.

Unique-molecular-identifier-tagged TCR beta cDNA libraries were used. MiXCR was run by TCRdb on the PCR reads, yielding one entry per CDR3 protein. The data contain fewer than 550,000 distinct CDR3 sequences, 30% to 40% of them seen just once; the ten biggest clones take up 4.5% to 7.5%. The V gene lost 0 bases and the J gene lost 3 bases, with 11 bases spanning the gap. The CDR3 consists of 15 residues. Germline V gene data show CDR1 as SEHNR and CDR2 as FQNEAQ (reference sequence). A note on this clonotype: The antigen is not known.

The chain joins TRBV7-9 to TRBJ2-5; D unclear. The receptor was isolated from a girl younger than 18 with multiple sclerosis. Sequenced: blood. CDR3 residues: CASSLASGQKETQYF. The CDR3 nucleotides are TGTGCCAGCAGCTTAGCGAGTGGGCAGAAAGAGACCCAGTACTTC.